These 20 T cell receptor beta chains share one sample of origin, sequenced in a study of cytomegalovirus exposure and HLA in healthy donors (dated by TCRdb to 2016 to 2017). The library was made by the immunoSEQ multiplex PCR assay. For the multiplex PCR, a mixture combining 60 forward primers for TCR Vbeta segments and 13 reverse primers for TCR Jbeta segments was used. TCRdb holds this immuneACCESS table with in-frame rearrangements only. Some clones are missing; in checked studies, unresolved V genes explain under half, and the rest has no known cause. The table for this sample lists 150,000 to 200,000 clones; less than 85% of them were counted only once. The top ten hold roughly 5.2% of the sample. The sequenced sample was PBMCs. These receptor sequences come from a man between 18 and 29 years old in good health and CMV-seronegative.

The chain employs TRBV7-9 and TRBJ1-2; D is unclear. Germline CDR1 SEHNR, CDR2 FQNEAQ (reference sequence). Trimming stripped 8 bases from V and 3 bases from J, with 10 bases between. This CDR3 is built from 12 residues. The CDR3 loop is CASAYEDYGYTF. The CDR3 DNA follows: TGTGCCAGCGCATACGAGGACTATGGCTACACCTTC.

J is TRBJ2-7 and V is TRBV29-1; D is unresolved. Looked up from germline, CDR1 is SQVTM and CDR2 is ANQGSEA. With 5 bases removed from V and 4 bases from J, the gap between germline ends came to 12 bases. This CDR3 comprises 12 residues. CDR3 region: CSVRDKPYEQYF. The CDR3, as DNA: TGCAGCGTTCGCGACAAACCTTACGAGCAGTACTTC.

The V and J genes are TRBV9 and TRBJ2-3, with 7 bases lining up with TRBD1. The trim removed 3 bases at V and 3 bases at J, leaving 10 bases unmatched. Germline-derived CDR1 and CDR2 are SGDLS and YYNGEE. This CDR3 has 16 residues. DNA of the CDR3: TGTGCCAGCAGCGCGCGCGGCACAGGGGTAACAGATACGCAGTATTTT. Its translation: CASSARGTGVTDTQYF.

The rearrangement links TRBV12-5 to TRBJ2-5, with 11 bases matching TRBD1. The J call may be in error: the DNA end matches TRBJ2-7 better. Germline V lookup: CDR1 LGHNT, CDR2 FRNRAP. This CDR3 has 15 residues. The CDR3 DNA is TGTGCTAGTGGAGAGGGACAGGGGGTTTCCTACGAGCAGTACTTC. Protein product: CASGEGQGVSYEQYF.

The V and J genes are TRBV19 and TRBJ2-2; possible D gene TRBD2, 5 bases. V shed 4 bases and J shed 5 bases, with 8 bases lying between them. There are 13 residues in the CDR3. Germline-derived CDR1 and CDR2 are LNHDA and SQIVND (reference sequence). The CDR3 DNA is TGTGCCAGTAGTACGGGATTAACCGGGGAGCTGTTTTTT. This codes for CASSTGLTGELFF.

Notes on this clone: The junction shows a germline mismatch at one end, possibly a read error. The chain links TRBV5-1 to TRBJ2-7; 7 nucleotides agree with TRBD1. The CDR3 covers 14 residues. Germline loops: CDR1 SGHRS, CDR2 YFSETQ. Here the CDR3 reads CASSHWDRAYEQYF. The CDR3 DNA reads as TGTGCCAGCAGCCACTGGGACAGAGCCTACGAGCAGTACTTC.

V and J are TRBV6-1 and TRBJ1-5; possible D gene TRBD1, 6 bases. The germline V and J ends were trimmed by 6 bases and 9 bases, with 18 bases remaining between them. This CDR3 region has 14 residues. Germline V gives CDR1 MNHNS, CDR2 SASEGT. CDR3 nucleotide sequence: TGTGCCAGCAGGAGGACAGCCACTGACTGGCCCCAGCATTTT. This encodes CASRRTATDWPQHF.

Written as DNA, the CDR3 is TGCGCCACCTCGTTAGGAGGGCTCAGCACAGATACGCAGTATTTT. Encoded protein: CATSLGGLSTDTQYF. J is TRBJ2-3 and V is TRBV5-1; tentative D call: TRBD2 (6 bases). V lost 9 bases and J 0 bases, leaving 17 bases between the germline ends. CDR1 SGHRS and CDR2 YFSETQ come from the germline V gene. The CDR3 has 15 amino acids.

This rearrangement joins TRBV12-5 to TRBJ2-7; D may be TRBD1 (5 bases). Trimming removed 6 bases from V and 3 bases from J, with 9 bases in between. Germline loops: CDR1 LGHNT, CDR2 FRNRAP. The CDR3 has 12 residues. The CDR3 sequence: CASGLQDYEQYF. The DNA for the CDR3 is TGTGCTAGTGGGTTACAGGACTACGAGCAGTACTTC.

Points on this clone: An end of the junction differs from the germline gene, which may be a read error. This rearrangement joins TRBV5-8 to TRBJ2-7; D is perhaps TRBD2 (5 bases). Germline V lookup: CDR1 SGHTS, CDR2 YDEGEE. CDR3 length: 14 amino acids. The CDR3, as DNA: TGTGCCAGCAGCTTGGATAGCGCCAACTACGCGCAGTACTTC. It translates to CASSLDSANYAQYF.

V and J are TRBV7-9 and TRBJ1-4; D unresolved. Germline lookup yields CDR1 SEHNR and CDR2 FQNEAQ (reference sequence). The CDR3 extends over 15 amino acids. The germline V and J ends were trimmed by 5 bases and 5 bases, with 15 bases remaining between them. Here the CDR3 reads CASSPRSSANEKLFF. The DNA of the CDR3 is TGTGCCAGCAGCCCCCGTTCTAGTGCCAATGAAAAACTGTTTTTT. The complete variable domain, with remaining parts taken from reference TRBV7-9 and TRBJ1-4, reads DTGVSQNPRHKITKRGQNVTFRCDPISEHNRLYWYRQTLGQGPEFLTYFQNEAQLEKSRLLSDRFSAERPKGSFSTLEIQRTEQGDSAMYLCASSPRSSANEKLFFGSGTQLSVL.

This chain uses TRBV28 with TRBJ1-2, with D possibly being TRBD1 (5 bases). CDR1 and CDR2 from the germline V gene are MDHEN and SYDVKM. This CDR3 contains 15 residues. V gave up 5 bases and J gave up 1 base, with 14 bases separating them. In nucleotides, the CDR3 is TGTGCCAGCAGTACCAACAGGCGAATTAACTATGGCTACACCTTC. Residues: CASSTNRRINYGYTF.

The chain joins TRBV10-3 to TRBJ2-2, with a weak D call TRBD1 (5 bases). Germline CDR1 and CDR2: ENHRY and SYGVKD. V was pared by 3 bases and J by 6 bases, with 11 bases between. The CDR3 runs to 14 residues. The CDR3 is CAISESGKAGELFF. DNA of the CDR3: TGTGCCATCAGTGAATCAGGGAAGGCCGGGGAGCTGTTTTTT.

This chain joins TRBV6-1 and TRBJ1-1, with a tentative D call TRBD1 (6 bases). CDR3 length: 12 residues. Deletions cut 6 bases from V and 4 bases from J, with 9 bases between. Looked up from germline, CDR1 is MNHNS and CDR2 is SASEGT. This CDR3 is CASRQGGTEAFF. CDR3 sequence (DNA): TGTGCCAGCAGACAGGGTGGCACTGAAGCTTTCTTT.

As to this clone: The sample contains more than one DNA sequence encoding this CDR3. The rearrangement links TRBV18 to TRBJ1-3, with 8 bases aligning to TRBD1. Germline-derived CDR1 and CDR2 are KGHSH and LQKENI. The V and J ends lost 2 bases and 4 bases, in that order; junction bases with no gene match: 1. This CDR3 region has 14 residues. For the CDR3, the DNA is TGTGCCAGCTCACCAGGACAGGGAGGAAACACCATATATTTT. As protein: CASSPGQGGNTIYF.

A single count supports this clone. The chain's CDR3 is CASSLRVLGLAEAFF. The CDR3, as DNA: TGTGCCAGCAGCTTGCGGGTGCTGGGCCTAGCTGAAGCTTTCTTT. The chain uses TRBV11-3 and TRBJ1-1; D gene ambiguous. CDR3 length: 15 amino acids. Trimming removed 3 bases at V and 6 bases at J, with 17 bases between. Germline lookup yields CDR1 SGHNT and CDR2 YENEEA.

V usage is TRBV9 and J usage is TRBJ2-3; D perhaps matches TRBD2 (6 bases). The CDR3 totals 14 residues. The germline CDR1 and CDR2 sequences are SGDLS and YYNGEE. Trimming stripped 4 bases from V and 5 bases from J, with 14 bases between. CDR3: CASSTGTPRDTQYF. In DNA form, the CDR3 reads TGTGCCAGCAGCACCGGGACTCCCAGAGATACGCAGTATTTT.

J is TRBJ2-2 and V is TRBV10-3; TRBD1 matches at 9 bases. Trimming cost V 5 bases and J 7 bases; bases outside gene matches: 5. Germline V gene data show CDR1 as ENHRY and CDR2 as SYGVKD. CDR3 length: 14 amino acids. The CDR3: CAISKQGAGGELFF. The CDR3 coding sequence is TGTGCCATCAGTAAACAGGGGGCTGGCGGGGAGCTGTTTTTT.

Written as DNA, the CDR3 is TGTGCCAGCTCACTCCTTCCCAGGACAGGGGTAGGCGAGCAGTACTTC. Translation gives CASSLLPRTGVGEQYF. This sequence joins TRBV18 and TRBJ2-7, with 9 bases that match TRBD1. V lost 4 bases and J lost 6; bases outside the gene matches: 13. Germline V gene lookup returns CDR1 KGHSH and CDR2 LQKENI. This CDR3 contains 16 residues.

The V and J genes are TRBV7-2 and TRBJ1-2; 9 nucleotides align to TRBD1. The CDR3 runs to 15 residues. CDR1 and CDR2 from the germline V gene are SGHTA and FQGNSA. J was trimmed by 7 bases and V by 0 bases; bases with no gene match: 6. CDR3 region: CASSLAGQGAPGYTF. The DNA for the CDR3 is TGTGCCAGCAGCTTAGCGGGACAGGGAGCACCTGGCTACACCTTC.